A single sample is the source of the 7 T cell receptor beta chains below, sequenced in a study of blood T cell repertoires in COVID-19. Sequencing was performed with immunoSEQ multiplex PCR; in TCRdb, only in-frame clones are kept and a portion is missing. The table shows a few hundred thousand clones, with approximately 83% occurring only once. The specimen was PBMCs or T cells enriched from blood (not recorded which). All receptors derive from a man aged 25-45 years who had recovered from COVID-19.

V and J are TRBV6-2 or TRBV6-3 and TRBJ2-1, with a possible D match to TRBD1 (6 bases). The length of the CDR3 is 16 residues. Germline loops: CDR1 MNHEY, CDR2 SVGEGT. Trimming shortened V by 4 bases and J by 5 bases, and 18 bases separated the two germline ends. DNA for the CDR3: TGTGCCAGCAGTTTCCTATCCGGGACACTTGACAATGAGCAGTTCTTC. Its translation: CASSFLSGTLDNEQFF.

The chain combines TRBV10-1 with TRBJ2-3, with D perhaps TRBD1 (5 bases). V lost 7 bases to trimming and J lost 4 bases, with 12 bases between them. This CDR3 has 13 amino acids. Germline CDR1 reads WNHNN; CDR2 reads SYGVQD (reference sequence). The CDR3 region is CASNSREADTQYF. The CDR3 DNA reads as TGCGCCAGCAACTCCAGGGAAGCAGATACGCAGTATTTT.

DNA for the CDR3: TGTGCCAGCTCACCACCGGGACAGGAGCGAGAAAAACTGTTTTTT. Translating it yields CASSPPGQEREKLFF. This chain links TRBV18 with TRBJ1-4; 8 bases fit TRBD1. Germline CDR1 KGHSH, CDR2 LQKENI. CDR3 size: 15 residues. The V and J ends lost 0 bases and 8 bases, in that order; junction bases with no gene match: 5.

In this sample, this clone turned up many times. V and J are TRBV2 and TRBJ1-3; possibly TRBD1 for D (5 bases). V was pared by 2 bases and J by 4 bases, with 12 bases between. Germline CDR1 SNHLY, CDR2 FYNNEI. This CDR3 contains 15 residues. The CDR3 loop reads CASSESRGSGNTIYF. DNA of the CDR3: TGTGCCAGCAGTGAATCTCGGGGGTCAGGAAACACCATATATTTT.

The V gene is TRBV7-9, the J gene TRBJ2-5, with 9 positions matching TRBD2. Trimming at V came to 4 bases and at J to 3 bases, leaving 3 bases not matched to a gene. This CDR3 region has 14 residues. Per germline, CDR1 SEHNR and CDR2 FQNEAQ (reference sequence). CDR3 coding DNA: TGTGCCAGCAGCTACTTAGCGGGGGAAGAGACCCAGTACTTC. This codes for CASSYLAGEETQYF.

V and J are TRBV6-5 and TRBJ1-1; TRBD1 might be the D (5 bases). Germline V CDR1 and CDR2: MNHEY, SVGAGI. V was trimmed by 6 bases and J by 5 bases, leaving 10 bases between them. CDR3 size: 12 residues. This CDR3 is CASRREGTEAFF. The DNA for the CDR3 is TGTGCCAGCAGACGGGAGGGGACTGAAGCTTTCTTT.

This chain links TRBV19 with TRBJ1-1; 10 bases are a match to TRBD1. Trimming at V came to 3 bases and at J to 5 bases, leaving 9 bases not matched to a gene. The CDR3 is 16 amino acids. Germline loops: CDR1 LNHDA, CDR2 SQIVND (reference sequence). CDR3 region: CASSIWDRGAGTEAFF. In DNA, the CDR3 is TGTGCCAGTAGTATTTGGGACAGGGGCGCGGGTACTGAAGCTTTCTTT.